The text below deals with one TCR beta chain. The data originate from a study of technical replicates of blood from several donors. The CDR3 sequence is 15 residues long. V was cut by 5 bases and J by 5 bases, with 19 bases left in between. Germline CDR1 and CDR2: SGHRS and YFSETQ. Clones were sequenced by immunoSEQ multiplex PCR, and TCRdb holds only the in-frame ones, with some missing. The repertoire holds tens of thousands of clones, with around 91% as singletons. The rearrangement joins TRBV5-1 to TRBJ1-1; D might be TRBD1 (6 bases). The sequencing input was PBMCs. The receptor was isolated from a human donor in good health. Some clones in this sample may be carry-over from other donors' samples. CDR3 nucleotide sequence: TGCGCCAGCAGACCCTCAACCGACAGGACGACTGAAGCTTTCTTT. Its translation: CASRPSTDRTTEAFF.